These T cell receptor beta chains were read from a single sample in a study of cytomegalovirus exposure and HLA in healthy donors. TCRdb keeps only in-frame clones here, not all; method: immunoSEQ multiplex PCR. The sample holds roughly 140,000 clones, 60% to 80% seen once. The sequencing input was PBMCs. The source is a woman younger than 45 in good health and CMV-seronegative. Each CDR3 is given with its conserved first and last residue. A D gene is named only where the DNA matches it firmly. Not every row has a clone size; where given, it reads once, few, many or a size class.

d_call j_call v_call clone_size cdr3_nt cdr3_aa
- TRBJ1-6 TRBV30 - TGTGCCTGGAGGAATTACCGGGACTACTCAAATTCACCCCTCCACTTT CAWRNYRDYSNSPLHF
TRBD1 TRBJ2-2 TRBV4-1 few TGCGCCAGCAGCCAAGGGACAGGGGACACCGGGGAGCTGTTTTTT CASSQGTGDTGELFF
- TRBJ1-3 TRBV7-9 few TGTGCCAGCAGCTTTCTCTCTACTGGAAACACCATATATTTT CASSFLSTGNTIYF
- TRBJ2-1 TRBV7-3 once TGTGCCAGCAGCCCCTCGCAAAGCGGGGAGCAGTTCTTC CASSPSQSGEQFF
TRBD1 TRBJ2-2 TRBV7-3 few TGTGCCAGCAGCCCAGAGACAGGGTTCGGATCGGGGGAGCTGTTTTTT CASSPETGFGSGELFF
- TRBJ1-1 TRBV7-9 few TGTGCCAGCAGCTTAGAGGCAGGTGGGAACACTGAAGCTTTCTTT CASSLEAGGNTEAFF
- TRBJ2-5 TRBV27 once TGTGCCAGCAGTCCGAATACAGGGTCTGGGGAGACCCAGTACTTC CASSPNTGSGETQYF
TRBD2 TRBJ2-2 TRBV7-2 - TGTGCCAGCAGCTTAGTCGGTAGCGGGGTGAACACCGGGGAGCTGTTTTTT CASSLVGSGVNTGELFF
TRBD1 TRBJ1-2 TRBV29-1 - TGCAGCGTAGCCGGGACAGGGGTACCCGGTGGGTATGGCTACACCTTC CSVAGTGVPGGYGYTF
- TRBJ2-7 TRBV25-1 - TGTGCCAGCAGTGAATCGGGTTGGTCTCGGAGCTCCTACGAGCAGTACTTC CASSESGWSRSSYEQYF
- TRBJ2-7 TRBV2 few TGTGCCAGCAGTGTGGAGGGGTCTGGCGAGCAGTACTTC CASSVEGSGEQYF
- TRBJ2-2 TRBV18 - TGTGCCAGCTCACCATTCGGCAGGACAGCCACCGGGGAGCTGTTTTTT CASSPFGRTATGELFF
TRBD1 TRBJ2-5 TRBV5-1 - TGCGCCAGCAGCGTAGGACAGGGGGGAGAAGAGACCCAGTACTTC CASSVGQGGEETQYF
TRBD1 TRBJ2-7 TRBV28 - TGTGCCAGCAGCCCGGGACAGAGAGACTACGAGCAGTACTTC CASSPGQRDYEQYF
- TRBJ2-1 TRBV19 - TGTGCCACCAAGGTGGGGGCCTCCTACAATGAGCAGTTCTTC CATKVGASYNEQFF
TRBD2 TRBJ2-7 TRBV5-4 - TGTGCCAGCAGCGCCACTAGCGGGAGACGGTCCTACGAGCAGTACTTC CASSATSGRRSYEQYF
TRBD2 TRBJ2-1 TRBV11-1 - TGTGCCAGCAGCTCGACTAGCGGGGGGGCCATTTATGAGCAGTTCTTC CASSSTSGGAIYEQFF
- TRBJ2-3 TRBV6-5 - TGTGCCAGCAGTTACTCGAGAGGCCGAGATACGCAGTATTTT CASSYSRGRDTQYF
TRBD1 TRBJ1-1 TRBV10-3 - TGTGCCATCAGAAAGGGGGCGGAGGACACTGAAGCTTTCTTT CAIRKGAEDTEAFF
- TRBJ1-4 TRBV29-1 - TGCAGCGGCATTAGCCGGCTAAATGAAAAACTGTTTTTT CSGISRLNEKLFF
- TRBJ2-5 TRBV28 - TGTGCCAGCAGTTTACCGGTCGAGACCCAGTACTTC CASSLPVETQYF
TRBD2 TRBJ2-1 TRBV28 few TGTGCCAGCAGCCGAATCGAGCGGGGGTCCAATGAGCAGTTCTTC CASSRIERGSNEQFF
- TRBJ2-3 TRBV7-3 - TGTGCCAGCAGCTTAACGCCCATTCCGGGTACGCAGTATTTT CASSLTPIPGTQYF
TRBD1 TRBJ1-6 TRBV5-1 - TGCGCCAGCAGCTTCCCGGGGACAGGAGGCGATTCACCCCTCCACTTT CASSFPGTGGDSPLHF
- TRBJ1-3 TRBV19 - TGTGCCAGTAGTATCGGGACTGGAAACACCATATATTTT CASSIGTGNTIYF
- TRBJ1-4 TRBV6-5 few TGTGCCAGCAGTAAGGGGGGGGCTAATGAAAAACTGTTTTTT CASSKGGANEKLFF
- TRBJ2-1 TRBV7-2 - TGTGCCAGCAGCACCGAGGGGAGGATCAGCAATGAGCAGTTCTTC CASSTEGRISNEQFF
TRBD1 TRBJ1-2 TRBV6-6 - TGTGCCAGCGTAGCCGGGACAGGGGGTCGCTATGGCTACACCTTC CASVAGTGGRYGYTF
- TRBJ2-1 TRBV19 - TGTGCCAGCTACGCCGGTGAGCAGTTCTTC CASYAGEQFF
- TRBJ2-1 TRBV27 few TGTGCCAGCAGTTTAATTTTGAAAGCGCCCTTCGGGGAAAATGAGCAGTTCTTC CASSLILKAPFGENEQFF
TRBD1 TRBJ1-1 TRBV28 - TGTGCCAGCAGTACCCCAGGGGGCACTGAAGCTTTCTTT CASSTPGGTEAFF
TRBD2 TRBJ2-3 TRBV7-3 - TGTGCCAGCAGCCAAGCGTTGGCGGGGGGCACAGATACGCAGTATTTT CASSQALAGGTDTQYF
- TRBJ2-5 TRBV2 - TGTGCCAGCAGTGAAGGAACACCGGGAGTAGAGACCCAGTACTTC CASSEGTPGVETQYF
TRBD1 TRBJ1-1 TRBV6-6 few TGTGCCAGCAGTTACTCCGGGACAGGGTTTTTCTTT CASSYSGTGFFF
TRBD1 TRBJ2-7 TRBV6-5 few TGTGCCAGCAGTTACTCGAAACAGGGGGCTTACGAGCAGTACTTC CASSYSKQGAYEQYF
- TRBJ1-4 TRBV5-1 once TGCGCCAGCTCAGGGGATTTTAATGAAAAACTGTTTTTT CASSGDFNEKLFF
- TRBJ1-6 TRBV15 - TGTGCCACCAGCACAGGGGTCAATAATTCACCCCTCCACTTT CATSTGVNNSPLHF
TRBD2 TRBJ2-1 TRBV27 - TGTGCCAGCAGTTTAAATTTCGGGAGGCATGAGCAGTTCTTC CASSLNFGRHEQFF
- TRBJ1-1 TRBV5-1 - TGCGCCAGCAGCTTGGAGGAGGGGCTGAACACTGAAGCTTTCTTT CASSLEEGLNTEAFF
TRBD2 TRBJ2-5 TRBV9 few TGTGCCAGCAGCGTAGCGGGTTCAGTAGCGGGGGGTGGAGAGACCCAGTACTTC CASSVAGSVAGGGETQYF
- TRBJ1-2 TRBV21-1 once TGTGCCAGCACCTTTGGCTACACCTTC CASTFGYTF
TRBD2 TRBJ2-2 TRBV28 - TGTGCCAGCAGCTCCTGGGGACTAGCGGGGGGGCCCGGGGAGCTGTTTTTT CASSSWGLAGGPGELFF
- TRBJ2-7 TRBV20-1 - TGCAGTGCTATTTTCAGATCAGAGCAGTACTTC CSAIFRSEQYF
- TRBJ2-3 TRBV6-1 - TGTGCCGGACGAGGGGATACGCAGTATTTT CAGRGDTQYF
- TRBJ2-5 TRBV6-1 - TGTGCCGGGACGGTCGGGGGGCGGGAGACCCAGTACTTC CAGTVGGRETQYF
TRBD2 TRBJ2-1 TRBV6-4 - TGTGCCAGCAGGAGCGGGAGGGGCGGTGAGCAGTTCTTC CASRSGRGGEQFF
- TRBJ2-1 TRBV7-7 - TGTGCTAGCAGCTCGACCCCGGGTGACAATGAGCAGTTCTTC CASSSTPGDNEQFF
- TRBJ2-7 TRBV11-2 - TGTGCCAGCAGTTTTACGGGATCCAGCCTCTACGAGCAGTACTTC CASSFTGSSLYEQYF
- TRBJ1-1 TRBV19 - TGTGCCAGTTTGACGGAGGGAAATGAAGCTTTCTTT CASLTEGNEAFF
TRBD1 TRBJ1-3 TRBV10-3 - TGTGCCATCAGTGGGGACAGGGGGACGAGATTTGGAAACACCATATATTTT CAISGDRGTRFGNTIYF
- TRBJ2-2 TRBV5-1 - TGCGCCAGCAGCTTGGGGGCCGGGAGTAGTCCCGGGGAGCTGTTTTTT CASSLGAGSSPGELFF
TRBD1 TRBJ2-7 TRBV5-1 - TGCGCCAGCAGCCCCCAGGGGGCGCGGAGCGAGCAGTACTTC CASSPQGARSEQYF
TRBD2 TRBJ2-3 TRBV10-3 once TGTGCCATCAGGCCGGGACTAGCGGGCACAGATACGCAGTATTTT CAIRPGLAGTDTQYF
- TRBJ1-4 TRBV27 - TGTGCCAGCAGCCCTCTGGACACCGTGGGCGAAAAACTGTTTTTT CASSPLDTVGEKLFF
- TRBJ2-3 TRBV4-2 - TGTGCCAGCAGCACTACTGGTACGCAGTATTTT CASSTTGTQYF
TRBD2 TRBJ2-1 TRBV5-1 - TGCGCCAGCAGCTGGCGACTAGCGGGAGTTAATGAGCAGTTCTTC CASSWRLAGVNEQFF
- TRBJ2-7 TRBV28 few TGTGCCAGCAGTTCGAGCTCCTACGAGCAGTACTTC CASSSSSYEQYF
TRBD2 TRBJ2-2 TRBV7-9 - TGTGCCAGCAGCTCCCAGGGGACTAGCTTGAACACCGGGGAGCTGTTTTTT CASSSQGTSLNTGELFF
TRBD1 TRBJ1-2 TRBV19 - TGTGCCAGTACCGGGACAGGGGGCCGGTGGGCTTATGGCTACACCTTC CASTGTGGRWAYGYTF